What follows are 20 T cell receptor beta chains derived from one specimen sequenced in a study of beta chain features in type 1 diabetes. Expressed TCRB transcripts were sequenced, since all the RNA that had been isolated was reverse transcribed. Sequencing was performed with immunoSEQ multiplex PCR; in TCRdb, only in-frame clones are kept and a portion is missing. The sample lists about 340,000 clones, 7% to 9% occurring once. What was sequenced was central memory CD4+ T cells from blood. These receptors came from a woman aged 18-29 years in good health.

This clone was recorded at least ten times. J is TRBJ2-1 and V is TRBV6-6, with D possibly matching TRBD1 (6 bases). Trimming shortened V by 7 bases and J by 0 bases, and 10 bases separated the two germline ends. CDR3 length equals 14 residues. Germline CDR1 reads MNHNY; CDR2 reads SVGAGI (reference sequence). CDR3 sequence: CASIVTGSYNEQFF. The CDR3 coding sequence is TGTGCCAGCATCGTGACAGGCTCCTACAATGAGCAGTTCTTC.

The chain joins TRBV7-2 to TRBJ2-7; 8 bases match TRBD2. The ends lost 5 bases at V and 0 bases at J; junction bases unmatched: 3. This CDR3 region has 14 residues. Germline CDR1 reads SGHTA; CDR2 reads FQGNSA. The CDR3 reads CASSTSGNSYEQYF. DNA of the CDR3: TGTGCCAGCAGCACTAGCGGCAACTCCTACGAGCAGTACTTC.

The chain couples TRBV28 to TRBJ2-7, with TRBD2 matching over 12 bases. Germline V gives CDR1 MDHEN, CDR2 SYDVKM. The CDR3 runs 13 residues. V shed 7 bases, J shed 5 bases, and the junction held 3 bases outside the gene matches. This CDR3 reads CASTTSGRDEQYF. DNA for the CDR3: TGTGCCAGCACGACTAGCGGGAGAGACGAGCAGTACTTC.

V gene TRBV18 combines with J gene TRBJ1-2, with TRBD1 matching over 10 bases. This CDR3 region has 14 residues. Germline values: CDR1 KGHSH, CDR2 LQKENI. The V and J ends lost 4 bases and 7 bases, in that order; junction bases with no gene match: 6. The CDR3 reads CASSRQGAKGGYTF. The DNA for the CDR3 is TGTGCCAGCTCACGACAGGGGGCCAAGGGTGGCTACACCTTC.

In this sample, this clone turned up many times. The V gene is TRBV7-2, the J gene TRBJ2-2; no definite D call. The CDR3 totals 13 residues. CDR1 and CDR2 (germline): SGHTA, FQGNSA. The V end lost 8 bases, the J end lost 4 bases, and 11 bases lay between the germline ends. CDR3: CASFVSGTGELFF. The CDR3 DNA follows: TGTGCCAGCTTCGTGTCGGGCACCGGGGAGCTGTTTTTT.

The rearrangement joins TRBV10-3 to TRBJ2-3; 9 nucleotides line up with TRBD1. Germline CDR1 is ENHRY and CDR2 is SYGVKD. V lost 5 bases and J lost 3; bases outside the gene matches: 6. This CDR3 is 15 amino acids long. In DNA, the CDR3 is TGTGCCATCAGTCTGACAGGGGGACGAACAGATACGCAGTATTTT. It is translated as CAISLTGGRTDTQYF.

The table lists this clone with many counts. The chain has TRBV2 and TRBJ2-3; a possible D gene is TRBD1 (5 bases). With 6 bases removed from V and 3 bases from J, the gap between germline ends came to 19 bases. Germline lookup yields CDR1 SNHLY and CDR2 FYNNEI. This CDR3 is built from 16 residues. The CDR3 here is CASSATSRVETDTQYF. CDR3 DNA: TGTGCCAGCAGCGCAACCAGCAGGGTGGAGACAGATACGCAGTATTTT. Combining the CDR3 with reference TRBV2 and TRBJ2-3 gives the whole variable domain EPEVTQTPSHQVTQMGQEVILRCVPISNHLYFYWYRQILGQKVEFLVSFYNNEISEKSEIFDDQFSVERPDGSNFTLKIRSTKLEDSAMYFCASSATSRVETDTQYFGPGTRLTVL.

This clone appeared a few times. V gene TRBV10-3 combines with J gene TRBJ2-3; 12 nucleotides align to TRBD2. The CDR3 sequence is 15 residues long. V trimming: 10 bases; J trimming: 1 base; junction bases outside the gene matches: 6. Looked up from germline, CDR1 is ENHRY and CDR2 is SYGVKD. The CDR3 spells CASRTSGVGTDTQYF. The DNA for the CDR3 is TGTGCCAGCAGGACTAGCGGGGTCGGCACAGATACGCAGTATTTT.

This CDR3 is CASSLGGTGQVNEQFF. The CDR3 nucleotides read TGTGCCAGCAGCCTTGGCGGGACGGGGCAAGTCAATGAGCAGTTCTTC. The chain uses TRBV4-2 and TRBJ2-1; a possible D gene is TRBD2 (6 bases). This CDR3 region has 16 residues. Germline CDR1 and CDR2: LGHNA and YNFKEQ. V shed 4 bases and J shed 6 bases, with 19 bases lying between them.

This clone was seen a handful of times. V is TRBV7-8 and J is TRBJ1-5, with D hard to call. This CDR3 contains 15 residues. CDR1 SGHVS and CDR2 FQNEAQ come from the germline V gene. V lost 4 bases and J 1 base, leaving 11 bases between the germline ends. CDR3 region: CASSSSRVSNQPQHF. As DNA, the CDR3 is TGTGCCAGCAGCTCAAGTAGGGTCAGCAATCAGCCCCAGCATTTT. Based on the CDR3 plus reference TRBV7-8 and TRBJ1-5, the full variable domain is GAGVSQSPRYKVAKRGQDVALRCDPISGHVSLFWYQQALGQGPEFLTYFQNEAQLDKSGLPSDRFFAERPEGSVSTLKIQRTQQEDSAVYLCASSSSRVSNQPQHFGDGTRLSIL.

This clone appeared many times. The J gene is TRBJ2-3, the V gene TRBV6-5; D may match TRBD1 or TRBD2 (6 bases each). V was trimmed by 5 bases and J by 4 bases, leaving 13 bases between them. The CDR3 runs to 14 residues. Per germline, CDR1 MNHEY and CDR2 SVGAGI. The CDR3 loop is CASSRGGSADTQYF. The CDR3 region has the DNA TGTGCCAGCAGTCGAGGGGGGAGCGCAGATACGCAGTATTTT.

In this sample, this clone turned up a few times. The rearrangement joins TRBV19 to TRBJ2-6; D might be TRBD2 (5 bases). Germline-derived CDR1 and CDR2 are LNHDA and SQIVND (reference sequence). This CDR3 has 16 residues. V was cut by 2 bases and J by 2 bases, with 10 bases left in between. The CDR3 loop reads CASSIWRPTGANVLTF. The CDR3 DNA sequence: TGTGCCAGTAGTATATGGAGGCCTACTGGGGCCAACGTCCTGACTTTC.

J is TRBJ2-5 and V is TRBV6-5; 9 bases are shared with TRBD2. Looked up from germline, CDR1 is MNHEY and CDR2 is SVGAGI. The V gene end was trimmed by 0 bases and the J gene end by 5 bases; junction bases not matched to a gene: 7. This CDR3 has 16 amino acids. CDR3 coding DNA: TGTGCCAGCAGTTACTCGAAAGCGGGAGGAGTGGAGACCCAGTACTTC. Amino acid sequence: CASSYSKAGGVETQYF.

This clone showed up just a few times. V and J are TRBV5-1 and TRBJ2-1, with 9 bases matching TRBD1. The CDR3 covers 16 residues. V shed 4 bases, J shed 5 bases, and the junction held 10 bases outside the gene matches. Germline V gene data show CDR1 as SGHRS and CDR2 as YFSETQ. Written as DNA, the CDR3 is TGCGCCAGCAGCACCCTAAGGACAGGGGCTCACAATGAGCAGTTCTTC. This codes for CASSTLRTGAHNEQFF.

This chain connects TRBV7-8 to TRBJ1-1, with D possibly matching TRBD1 (6 bases). Germline V gene lookup returns CDR1 SGHVS and CDR2 FQNEAQ. The CDR3 sequence is 14 residues long. The V and J ends lost 7 bases and 1 base respectively, with 13 bases between them. DNA of the CDR3: TGTGCCAGCAAAGGGGGGCGTTCGAACACTGAAGCTTTCTTT. Amino acid sequence: CASKGGRSNTEAFF. Based on the CDR3 plus reference TRBV7-8 and TRBJ1-1, the full variable domain is GAGVSQSPRYKVAKRGQDVALRCDPISGHVSLFWYQQALGQGPEFLTYFQNEAQLDKSGLPSDRFFAERPEGSVSTLKIQRTQQEDSAVYLCASKGGRSNTEAFFGQGTRLTVV.

The chain combines TRBV18 with TRBJ2-7, with TRBD2 matching 9 bases. Germline V gene lookup returns CDR1 KGHSH and CDR2 LQKENI. The junction had 9 bases not matched to a gene; V was cut back by 5 bases and J by 4 bases. The CDR3 consists of 15 residues. The CDR3 loop reads CASSSTTSGKYEQYF. DNA for the CDR3: TGTGCCAGCTCATCGACGACTAGCGGAAAATACGAGCAGTACTTC. Variable domain in full (rest from reference TRBV18 and TRBJ2-7): NAGVMQNPRHLVRRRGQEARLRCSPMKGHSHVYWYRQLPEEGLKFMVYLQKENIIDESGMPKERFSAEFPKEGPSILRIQQVVRGDSAAYFCASSSTTSGKYEQYFGPGTRLTVT.

There are a few counts of this clone. The rearrangement joins TRBV2 to TRBJ2-5; 8 positions agree with TRBD2. The CDR3 sequence is 15 residues long. V lost 6 bases to trimming and J lost 2 bases; unmatched junction nucleotides: 8. Germline loops: CDR1 SNHLY, CDR2 FYNNEI. The CDR3 protein is CASSPSERGQETQYF. The CDR3 coding sequence is TGTGCCAGCAGCCCTTCTGAGCGGGGGCAAGAGACCCAGTACTTC.

This clone was seen repeatedly, ten times or more. The chain joins TRBV4-3 to TRBJ2-1, with TRBD2 matching over 7 bases. Germline V gene sequence: CDR1 LGHNA, CDR2 YSLEER. The ends lost 1 base at V and 8 bases at J; junction bases unmatched: 17. The CDR3 is 18 amino acids. The CDR3 coding sequence is TGCGCCAGCAGCCAAGTGTGGTATCGTCTAGCGGAGACCTATGAGCAGTTCTTC. It encodes CASSQVWYRLAETYEQFF.

This clone was observed a few times. The chain joins TRBV19 to TRBJ2-3; TRBD2 agrees at 7 bases. Per the germline V gene, CDR1 is LNHDA and CDR2 is SQIVND (reference sequence). V dropped 7 bases and J dropped 3; count of bases not matched to a gene: 10. This CDR3 contains 15 residues. The CDR3 region has the DNA TGTGCCAGTAAACTATCGGGAGCGGGGACAGATACGCAGTATTTT. Translation: CASKLSGAGTDTQYF.

The V and J genes are TRBV2 and TRBJ2-7; 14 bases agree with TRBD2. The CDR3 is 19 residues long. V was pared by 3 bases and J by 5 bases, with 15 bases of the junction left unmatched. The germline V gene encodes CDR1 SNHLY and CDR2 FYNNEI. CDR3 coding DNA: TGTGCCAGCAGTGAGCAGGGACGGACTAGCGGGAGGCCAGGTAACGAGCAGTACTTC. This encodes CASSEQGRTSGRPGNEQYF.